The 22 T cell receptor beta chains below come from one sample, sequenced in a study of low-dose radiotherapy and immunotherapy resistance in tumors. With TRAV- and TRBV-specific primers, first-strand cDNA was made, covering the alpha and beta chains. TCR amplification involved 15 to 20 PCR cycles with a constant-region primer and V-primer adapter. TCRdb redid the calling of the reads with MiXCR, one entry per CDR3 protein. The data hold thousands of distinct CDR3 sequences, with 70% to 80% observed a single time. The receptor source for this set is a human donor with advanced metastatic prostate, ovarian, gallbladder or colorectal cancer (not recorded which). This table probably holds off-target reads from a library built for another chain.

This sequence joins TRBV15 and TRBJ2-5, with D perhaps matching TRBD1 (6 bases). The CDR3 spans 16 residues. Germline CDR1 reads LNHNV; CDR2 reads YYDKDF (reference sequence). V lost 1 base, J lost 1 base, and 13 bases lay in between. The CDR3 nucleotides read TGTGCCACCAGCAGAGGGGAACAGGGCCCCCAAGAGACCCAGTACTTC. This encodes CATSRGEQGPQETQYF.

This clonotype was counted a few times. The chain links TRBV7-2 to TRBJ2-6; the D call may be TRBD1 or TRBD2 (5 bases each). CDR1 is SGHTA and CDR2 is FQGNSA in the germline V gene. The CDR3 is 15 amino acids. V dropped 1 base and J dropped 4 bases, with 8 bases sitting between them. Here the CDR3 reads CASSLGGSGANVLTF. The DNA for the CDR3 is TGTGCCAGCAGCTTAGGGGGGTCCGGGGCCAACGTCCTGACTTTC.

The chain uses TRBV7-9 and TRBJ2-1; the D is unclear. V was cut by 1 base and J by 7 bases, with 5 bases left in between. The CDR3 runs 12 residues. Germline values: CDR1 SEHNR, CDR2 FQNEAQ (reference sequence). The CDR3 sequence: CASSLELNEQFF. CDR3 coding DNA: TGTGCCAGCAGCTTAGAACTGAATGAGCAGTTCTTC.

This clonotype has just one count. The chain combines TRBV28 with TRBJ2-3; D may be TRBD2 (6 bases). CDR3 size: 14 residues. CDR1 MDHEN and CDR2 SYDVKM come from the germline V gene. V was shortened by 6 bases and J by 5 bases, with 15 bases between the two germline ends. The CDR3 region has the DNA TGTGCCAGCAGCCCTCCCGGGGGACGAGATACGCAGTATTTT. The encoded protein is CASSPPGGRDTQYF. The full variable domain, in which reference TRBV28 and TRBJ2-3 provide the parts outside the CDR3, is DVKVTQSSRYLVKRTGEKVFLECVQDMDHENMFWYRQDPGLGLRLIYFSYDVKMKEKGDIPEGYSVSREKKERFSLILESASTNQTSMYLCASSPPGGRDTQYFGPGTRLTVL.

CDR3 nucleotides: TGTGCCATCGGACAGGGGGGTAACACCGGGGAGCTGTTTTTT. As protein: CAIGQGGNTGELFF. This chain joins TRBV10-3 and TRBJ2-2, with 10 bases identical to TRBD1. V shed 8 bases, J shed 2 bases, and the junction held 2 bases outside the gene matches. The CDR3 is made up of 14 amino acids. CDR1 is ENHRY, CDR2 SYGVKD, per germline.

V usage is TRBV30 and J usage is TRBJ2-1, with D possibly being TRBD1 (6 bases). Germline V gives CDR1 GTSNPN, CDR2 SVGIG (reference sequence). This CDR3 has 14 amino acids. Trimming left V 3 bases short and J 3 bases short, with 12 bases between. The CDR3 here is CAWSRDTGYNEQFF. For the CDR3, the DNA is TGTGCCTGGAGCCGGGACACTGGCTACAATGAGCAGTTCTTC. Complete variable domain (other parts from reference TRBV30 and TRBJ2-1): SQTIHQWPATLVQPVGSPLSLECTVEGTSNPNLYWYRQAAGRGLQLLFYSVGIGQISSEVPQNLSASRPQDRQFILSSKKLLLSDSGFYLCAWSRDTGYNEQFFGPGTRLTVL.

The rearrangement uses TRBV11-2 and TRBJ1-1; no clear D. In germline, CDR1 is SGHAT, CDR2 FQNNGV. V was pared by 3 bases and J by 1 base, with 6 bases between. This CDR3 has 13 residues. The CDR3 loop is CASSFSGNTEAFF. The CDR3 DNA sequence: TGTGCCAGCAGCTTCTCCGGGAACACTGAAGCTTTCTTT.

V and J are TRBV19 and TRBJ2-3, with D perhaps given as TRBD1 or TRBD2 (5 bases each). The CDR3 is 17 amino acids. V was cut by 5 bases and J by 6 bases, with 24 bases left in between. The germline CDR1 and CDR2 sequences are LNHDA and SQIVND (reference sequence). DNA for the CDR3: TGTGCCAGTAGTTCACAGCCGGGACGGAGAATGGGGGATACGCAGTATTTT. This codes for CASSSQPGRRMGDTQYF.

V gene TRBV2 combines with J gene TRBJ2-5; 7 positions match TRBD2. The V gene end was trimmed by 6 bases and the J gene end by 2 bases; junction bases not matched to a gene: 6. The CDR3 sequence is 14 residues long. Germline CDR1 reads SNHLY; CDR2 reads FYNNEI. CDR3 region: CASSEQGGQETQYF. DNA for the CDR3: TGTGCCAGCAGCGAGCAGGGAGGGCAAGAGACCCAGTACTTC.

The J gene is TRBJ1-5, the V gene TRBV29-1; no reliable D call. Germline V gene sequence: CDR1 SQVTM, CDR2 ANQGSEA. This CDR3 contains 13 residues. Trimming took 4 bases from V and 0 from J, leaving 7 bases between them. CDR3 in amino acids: CSVGDYSNQPQHF. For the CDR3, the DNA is TGCAGCGTTGGGGATTATAGCAATCAGCCCCAGCATTTT.

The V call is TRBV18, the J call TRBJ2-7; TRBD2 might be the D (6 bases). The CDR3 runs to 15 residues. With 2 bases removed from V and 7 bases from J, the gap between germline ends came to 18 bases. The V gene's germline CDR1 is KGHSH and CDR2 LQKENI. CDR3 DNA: TGTGCCAGCTCACCAGGCGGCGGGACCCCGGGGGAGCAGTACTTC. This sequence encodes CASSPGGGTPGEQYF.

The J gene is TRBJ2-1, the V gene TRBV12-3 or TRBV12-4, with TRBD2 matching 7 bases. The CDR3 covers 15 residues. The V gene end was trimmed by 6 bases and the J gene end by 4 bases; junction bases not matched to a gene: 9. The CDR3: CASRVGGGGYNEQFF. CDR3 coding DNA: TGTGCCAGCAGGGTGGGGGGGGGAGGGTACAATGAGCAGTTCTTC.

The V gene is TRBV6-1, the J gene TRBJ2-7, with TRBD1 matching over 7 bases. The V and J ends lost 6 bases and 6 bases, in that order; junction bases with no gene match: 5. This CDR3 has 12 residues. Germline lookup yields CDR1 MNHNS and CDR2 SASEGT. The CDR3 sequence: CASRMTGREQYF. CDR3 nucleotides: TGTGCCAGCAGGATGACAGGGCGCGAGCAGTACTTC.

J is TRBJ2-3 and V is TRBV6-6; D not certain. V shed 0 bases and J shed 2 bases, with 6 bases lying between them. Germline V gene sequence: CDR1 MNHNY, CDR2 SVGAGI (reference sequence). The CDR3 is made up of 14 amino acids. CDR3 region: CASSYSAATDTQYF. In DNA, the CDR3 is TGTGCCAGCAGTTACTCGGCCGCCACAGATACGCAGTATTTT.

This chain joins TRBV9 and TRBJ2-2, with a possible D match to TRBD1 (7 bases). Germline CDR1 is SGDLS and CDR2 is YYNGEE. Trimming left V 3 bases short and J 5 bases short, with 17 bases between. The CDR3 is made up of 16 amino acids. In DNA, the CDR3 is TGTGCCAGCAGCGGGGAGCCAGGGGGGAATACCGGGGAGCTGTTTTTT. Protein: CASSGEPGGNTGELFF.

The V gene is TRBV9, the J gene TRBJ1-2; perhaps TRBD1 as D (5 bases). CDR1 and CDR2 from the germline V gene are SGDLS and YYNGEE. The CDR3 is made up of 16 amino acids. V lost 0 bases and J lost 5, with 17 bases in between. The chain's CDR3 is CASSVEGHGGTYGYTF. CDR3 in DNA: TGTGCCAGCAGCGTAGAGGGTCACGGCGGGACTTATGGCTACACCTTC.

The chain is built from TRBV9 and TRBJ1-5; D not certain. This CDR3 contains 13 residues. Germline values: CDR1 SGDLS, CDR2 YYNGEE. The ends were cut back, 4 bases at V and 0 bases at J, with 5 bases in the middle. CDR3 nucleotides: TGTGCCAGCAGCCCCGGTAGCAATCAGCCCCAGCATTTT. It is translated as CASSPGSNQPQHF.

The CDR3 protein is CAITALSVRSSYNEQFF. As DNA, the CDR3 is TGTGCCATCACGGCCCTTTCTGTGCGGAGCTCCTACAATGAGCAGTTCTTC. The chain combines TRBV10-3 with TRBJ2-1, with unresolved D. V lost 7 bases and J lost 0, with 19 bases in between. The CDR3 contains 17 residues. Germline V gene sequence: CDR1 ENHRY, CDR2 SYGVKD.

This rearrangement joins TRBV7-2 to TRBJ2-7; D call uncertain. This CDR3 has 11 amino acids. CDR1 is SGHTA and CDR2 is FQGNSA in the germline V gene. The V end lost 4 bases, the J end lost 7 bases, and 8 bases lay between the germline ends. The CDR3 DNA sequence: TGTGCCAGCAGCTCCATGGGGGAGCAGTACTTC. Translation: CASSSMGEQYF. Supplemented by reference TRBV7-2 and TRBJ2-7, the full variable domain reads GAGVSQSPSNKVTEKGKDVELRCDPISGHTALYWYRQSLGQGLEFLIYFQGNSAPDKSGLPSDRFSAERTGGSVSTLTIQRTQQEDSAVYLCASSSMGEQYFGPGTRLTVT.

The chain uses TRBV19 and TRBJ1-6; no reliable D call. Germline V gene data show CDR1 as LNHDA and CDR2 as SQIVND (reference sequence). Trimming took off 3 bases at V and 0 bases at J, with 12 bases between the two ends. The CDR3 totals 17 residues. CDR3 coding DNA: TGTGCCAGTAGTATCCGCCCGGTTGGCTCCTATAATTCACCCCTCCACTTT. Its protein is CASSIRPVGSYNSPLHF.

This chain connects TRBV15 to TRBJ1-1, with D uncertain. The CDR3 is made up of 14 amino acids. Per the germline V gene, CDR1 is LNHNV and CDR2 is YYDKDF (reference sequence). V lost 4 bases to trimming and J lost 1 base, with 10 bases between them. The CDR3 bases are TGTGCCACCAGCATCTACCAGACGAACACTGAAGCTTTCTTT. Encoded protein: CATSIYQTNTEAFF. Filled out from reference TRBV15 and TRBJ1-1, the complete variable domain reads DAMVIQNPRYQVTQFGKPVTLSCSQTLNHNVMYWYQQKSSQAPKLLFHYYDKDFNNEADTPDNFQSRRPNTSFCFLDIRSPGLGDTAMYLCATSIYQTNTEAFFGQGTRLTVV.

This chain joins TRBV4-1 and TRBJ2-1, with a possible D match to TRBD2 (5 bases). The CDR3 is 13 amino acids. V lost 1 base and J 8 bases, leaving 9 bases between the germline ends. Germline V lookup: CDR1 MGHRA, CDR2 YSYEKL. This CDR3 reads CASSQGGRDEQFF. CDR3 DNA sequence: TGCGCCAGCAGCCAAGGCGGGCGAGATGAGCAGTTCTTC.